Following are 9 T cell receptor beta chains from one sample sequenced in a study of blood T cell repertoires in COVID-19. Measured with immunoSEQ multiplex PCR; TCRdb has only the in-frame clones, and not every one. The sample shows just under 350,000 clones, around 82% of them seen only once. What was sequenced was peripheral blood. The receptor source for this set is a man aged 30 to 39 with active or convalescent COVID-19.

This clone was recorded once. The rearrangement uses TRBV13 and TRBJ1-2; 9 nucleotides agree with TRBD1. CDR3 size: 17 residues. Germline loops: CDR1 PRHDT, CDR2 FYEKMQ (reference sequence). The junction had 15 bases not matched to a gene; V was cut back by 6 bases and J by 4 bases. DNA for the CDR3: TGTGCCAGCAGTAGCCGCCACCGCGACAGGGGGATCTATGGCTACACCTTC. It codes for CASSSRHRDRGIYGYTF.

V usage is TRBV27 and J usage is TRBJ2-7; 9 bases fit TRBD1. The CDR3 covers 14 residues. Germline V gene data show CDR1 as MNHEY and CDR2 as SMNVEV (reference sequence). The V gene end was trimmed by 4 bases and the J gene end by 2 bases; junction bases not matched to a gene: 3. The CDR3 loop reads CASSSDRGAYEQYF. CDR3 nucleotides: TGTGCCAGCAGTTCAGACAGGGGGGCCTACGAGCAGTACTTC.

The gene calls are TRBV5-1 and TRBJ2-3; 7 nucleotides agree with TRBD1. Germline V CDR1 and CDR2: SGHRS, YFSETQ. The CDR3 has 16 amino acids. The ends lost 4 bases at V and 0 bases at J; junction bases unmatched: 8. CDR3 residues: CASSTPGQTSTDTQYF. The CDR3 DNA sequence: TGCGCCAGCAGCACCCCGGGACAGACAAGCACAGATACGCAGTATTTT.

The chain carries TRBV2 and TRBJ1-6; no clear D gene. Germline V lookup: CDR1 SNHLY, CDR2 FYNNEI. The CDR3 extends over 13 amino acids. Trimming stripped 9 bases from V and 0 bases from J, with 6 bases between. DNA for the CDR3: TGTGCCAGGAGGGTCTCCTATAATTCACCCCTCCACTTT. It encodes CARRVSYNSPLHF.

The chain has TRBV5-4 and TRBJ1-1, with D tentatively TRBD1 (6 bases). Germline CDR1 reads SGHNT; CDR2 reads YYREEE (reference sequence). Trimming took off 4 bases at V and 3 bases at J, with 19 bases between the two ends. This CDR3 spans 16 amino acids. CDR3 residues: CASSPPARGGDTEAFF. The CDR3 region has the DNA TGTGCCAGCAGCCCCCCCGCTCGAGGGGGGGACACTGAAGCTTTCTTT. The full variable domain, in which reference TRBV5-4 and TRBJ1-1 provide the parts outside the CDR3, is ETGVTQSPTHLIKTRGQQVTLRCSSQSGHNTVSWYQQALGQGPQFIFQYYREEENGRGNFPPRFSGLQFPNYSSELNVNALELDDSALYLCASSPPARGGDTEAFFGQGTRLTVV.

The chain employs TRBV27 and TRBJ2-2; 10 bases line up with TRBD2. The germline V gene encodes CDR1 MNHEY and CDR2 SMNVEV (reference sequence). Trimming cost V 1 base and J 8 bases; bases outside gene matches: 7. The CDR3 covers 16 residues. The CDR3 DNA reads TGTGCCAGCAGTTTATTCCCTAGCGGGGGAGGTGGGGAGCTGTTTTTT. It encodes CASSLFPSGGGGELFF.

The chain joins TRBV30 to TRBJ2-1, with TRBD2 identical over 9 bases. J lost 9 bases, V lost 2 bases, and 11 bases had no gene match. Per germline, CDR1 GTSNPN and CDR2 SVGIG (reference sequence). CDR3 length equals 15 residues. This chain's CDR3 is CAWSLRGGRVREQFF. The CDR3 DNA reads as TGTGCCTGGAGTCTACGCGGCGGGAGGGTACGTGAGCAGTTCTTC.

This sequence joins TRBV6-5 and TRBJ1-2; TRBD1 might be the D (5 bases). The CDR3 runs 12 residues. The germline gives CDR1 MNHEY, CDR2 SVGAGI. V was shortened by 8 bases and J by 4 bases, with 11 bases between the two germline ends. The CDR3 protein is CASLHRIYGYTF. The DNA of the CDR3 is TGTGCCAGCTTACACAGGATCTATGGCTACACCTTC.

The rearrangement uses TRBV29-1 and TRBJ1-1; unclear D gene. The CDR3 is 15 amino acids. Trimming left V 3 bases short and J 6 bases short, with 20 bases between. Germline-derived CDR1 and CDR2 are SQVTM and ANQGSEA. CDR3 sequence reads: CSVEWGKDRGSEAFF. The CDR3 DNA reads TGCAGCGTTGAGTGGGGAAAGGACCGGGGATCTGAAGCTTTCTTT.